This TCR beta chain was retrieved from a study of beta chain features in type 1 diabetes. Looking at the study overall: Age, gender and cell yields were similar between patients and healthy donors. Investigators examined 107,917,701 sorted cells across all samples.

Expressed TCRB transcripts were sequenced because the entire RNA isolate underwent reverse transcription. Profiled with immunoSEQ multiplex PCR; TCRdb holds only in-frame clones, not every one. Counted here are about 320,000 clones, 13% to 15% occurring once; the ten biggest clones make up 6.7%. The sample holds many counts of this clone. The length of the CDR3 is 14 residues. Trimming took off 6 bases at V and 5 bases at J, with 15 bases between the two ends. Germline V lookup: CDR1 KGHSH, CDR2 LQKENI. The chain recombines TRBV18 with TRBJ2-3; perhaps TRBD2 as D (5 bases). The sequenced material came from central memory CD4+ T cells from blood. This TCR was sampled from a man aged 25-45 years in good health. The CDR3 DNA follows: TGTGCCAGCTCGCCTAACACACGGGGAGATACGCAGTATTTT. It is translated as CASSPNTRGDTQYF. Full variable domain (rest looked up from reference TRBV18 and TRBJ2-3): NAGVMQNPRHLVRRRGQEARLRCSPMKGHSHVYWYRQLPEEGLKFMVYLQKENIIDESGMPKERFSAEFPKEGPSILRIQQVVRGDSAAYFCASSPNTRGDTQYFGPGTRLTVL.